The 8 T cell receptor beta chains presented below share a single source sample, sequenced in a study of OX40 agonist ivuxolimab in advanced cancers. Clones were sequenced by immunoSEQ multiplex PCR, and TCRdb holds only the in-frame ones, with some missing. The sample consists of around 21,000 clones, about 88% of them appearing once. Sequenced material: CD4+ or CD8+ T cells sorted from blood, taken in a trial of the OX40 agonist ivuxolimab. The receptors shown here come from an adult with an advanced solid tumor such as melanoma, head and neck, liver or kidney cancer.

This chain connects TRBV5-4 to TRBJ2-2; 8 nucleotides align to TRBD2. The CDR3 consists of 16 residues. The V gene end was trimmed by 4 bases and the J gene end by 5 bases; junction bases not matched to a gene: 10. Germline V gene data show CDR1 as SGHNT and CDR2 as YYREEE (reference sequence). The CDR3 DNA sequence: TGTGCCAGCAGCGCCCGACTAGCGCGATGGACCGGGGAGCTGTTTTTT. Its translation is CASSARLARWTGELFF. The full variable domain, in which reference TRBV5-4 and TRBJ2-2 provide the parts outside the CDR3, is ETGVTQSPTHLIKTRGQQVTLRCSSQSGHNTVSWYQQALGQGPQFIFQYYREEENGRGNFPPRFSGLQFPNYSSELNVNALELDDSALYLCASSARLARWTGELFFGEGSRLTVL.

V and J are TRBV28 and TRBJ1-5; D is uncertain. CDR3 size: 13 residues. The germline V and J ends were trimmed by 9 bases and 0 bases, with 9 bases remaining between them. Germline CDR1 MDHEN, CDR2 SYDVKM. CDR3 DNA: TGTGCCAGTCAGCAGGATAGCAATCAGCCCCAGCATTTT. It specifies CASQQDSNQPQHF.

This clone appeared a single time. This sequence joins TRBV7-9 and TRBJ2-7; 7 bases are shared with TRBD1. Germline V gene data show CDR1 as SEHNR and CDR2 as FQNEAQ (reference sequence). Germline trimming cut 1 base from V and 1 base from J; bases unmatched to any gene: 10. There are 17 residues in the CDR3. The CDR3 reads CASSLGATQGYSYEQYF. CDR3 DNA: TGTGCCAGCAGCTTAGGCGCTACACAGGGGTATTCCTACGAGCAGTACTTC.

This clone has a handful of counts. This sequence joins TRBV4-1 and TRBJ2-7, with 8 bases lining up with TRBD1. Germline V gives CDR1 MGHRA, CDR2 YSYEKL. V lost 3 bases, J lost 3 bases, and 4 bases stayed unmatched. The CDR3 is made up of 14 amino acids. CDR3 in DNA: TGCGCCAGCAGCCAGGGCAGGGGGCACTACGAGCAGTACTTC. Translating gives CASSQGRGHYEQYF.

The genes are TRBV15 and TRBJ1-1; D perhaps matches TRBD1 (5 bases). Trimming left V 0 bases short and J 5 bases short, with 10 bases between. This CDR3 spans 14 amino acids. CDR1 is LNHNV, CDR2 YYDKDF, per germline (reference sequence). CDR3: CATSRDLGGTEAFF. CDR3 nucleotide sequence: TGTGCCACCAGCAGAGATCTGGGGGGGACTGAAGCTTTCTTT.

The genes are TRBV7-6 and TRBJ1-5, with 9 bases fitting TRBD1. The CDR3 sequence is 15 residues long. Per the germline V gene, CDR1 is SGHVS and CDR2 is FNYEAQ. V shed 5 bases, J shed 6 bases, and the junction held 8 bases outside the gene matches. Here the CDR3 reads CASSGGQGRGQPQHF. In DNA, the CDR3 is TGTGCCAGCAGCGGGGGACAGGGAAGGGGTCAGCCCCAGCATTTT.

The V call is TRBV19, the J call TRBJ2-1; no clear D gene. There are 13 residues in the CDR3. V was shortened by 5 bases and J by 3 bases, with 8 bases between the two germline ends. Germline CDR1 and CDR2: LNHDA and SQIVND (reference sequence). CDR3 region: CASSVVSYNEQFF. Written as DNA, the CDR3 is TGTGCCAGTAGTGTCGTCAGCTACAATGAGCAGTTCTTC.

The chain employs TRBV9 and TRBJ2-1; D gene ambiguous. The CDR3 contains 13 residues. V lost 2 bases, J lost 2 bases, and 5 bases lay in between. The V gene's germline CDR1 is SGDLS and CDR2 YYNGEE. In nucleotides, the CDR3 is TGTGCCAGCAGCGTTTATCCCTACAATGAGCAGTTCTTC. Protein sequence: CASSVYPYNEQFF.